This TCR beta chain was captured in a study of shared clonotypes between healthy human individuals. Caucasian adults residing in Nashville, Tennessee made up all the donors. Study-level findings and limits: Among donors, the sharing of clonotypes was expected to be influenced by sequencing depth. It was the non-shared clonotypes that had lower generation probabilities than clonotypes shared by all four donors.

Sorted-subset replicate PCRs used approximately 190 ng of genomic DNA. This amount corresponded to about 29,000 T cell genomes. The assay was immunoSEQ multiplex PCR, and TCRdb's table has in-frame clones only and misses some. The repertoire holds some 1 million clones, with under 80% as singletons. Turning to this clone: Its cognate antigen is unknown. A read error may account for a junction end that differs from germline.

The CDR3 contains 21 residues. Germline loops: CDR1 SGHVS, CDR2 FQNEAQ. The chain couples TRBV7-8 to TRBJ1-1; 8 nucleotides match TRBD1. Sequenced sample: memory CD4+ T cells sorted from blood. Subset in this sample: CD45RA-negative fraction. This TCR derives from a man between 18 and 35 years old in good health. As DNA, the CDR3 is TGTGCCAGCAGCCTAGCCCCAAACTTAGACAGGGGATTTGATCAGAACACTGAAGCTTTCTTT. It is translated as CASSLAPNLDRGFDQNTEAFF.